This is a list of T cell receptor beta chains from one sample in a study of shared clonotypes between healthy human individuals. Measured with immunoSEQ multiplex PCR; TCRdb has only the in-frame clones, and not every one. The table lists over a million clones, approximately 96% of them singletons. Sequenced: naive CD4+ T cells sorted from blood. The receptors originated from a man aged 25-40 years in good health. The conserved cysteine and the conserved F or W are not part of the CDR3 here. Fields, in order: J gene, V gene, CDR3 protein.

>TRBJ2-7|TRBV21-1
ASNAHGLYCEQY
>TRBJ2-1|TRBV28
ASSPDSYNEQF
>TRBJ2-5|TRBV28
ASSSGGFKETQY
>TRBJ2-7|TRBV7-6
ASSLAEQWYEQY
>TRBJ2-3|TRBV9
ASSVDRGTDTQY
>TRBJ2-7|TRBV4-3
ASSQGRDRVYEQY
>TRBJ2-2|TRBV6-1
ASSEAGTGAGELF
>TRBJ2-7|TRBV7-9
ASSFQPPLSSYEQY
>TRBJ2-5|TRBV7-2
ASSLAPETQY
>TRBJ2-3|TRBV5-6
ASSWVGTGGTDTQY
>TRBJ2-3|TRBV9
ASSPGADTQY
>TRBJ2-3|TRBV28
ASSFLRVDTQY
>TRBJ2-7|TRBV29-1
SVEVGGPGYEQY
>TRBJ2-7|TRBV7-8
ASSLDSVPPMSGRGYEQY
>TRBJ1-1|TRBV19
ASTRNTEAF
>TRBJ2-1|TRBV28
ASSFSGSFYNEQF
>TRBJ2-3|TRBV7-8
ASSLDSRTDTQY
>TRBJ2-7|TRBV7-2
ASSLDFVKGGQY
>TRBJ2-1|TRBV7-9
ASSVREGSYNEQF
>TRBJ2-7|TRBV10-3
ATQEVAGGSY
>TRBJ2-7|TRBV2
ASRWMAYEQY
>TRBJ1-1|TRBV7-8
ASTITMGVGTEAF
>TRBJ2-7|TRBV7-3
ASSLTLTPLTPNLRDRPYEQY
>TRBJ1-5|TRBV27
ASSLLGTNQPQH
>TRBJ1-1|TRBV5-1
ASSSGGQPNTEAF
>TRBJ2-5|TRBV5-1
ASSLTAAQETQY
>TRBJ2-1|TRBV18
ASSTRASVGNEQF
>TRBJ1-1|TRBV28
ASSLGGTGGIAEAF